This T cell receptor (beta chain) came from a study of vaccination effects on CD4 cells after COVID-19. Comment on this clone: Its antigen is not known.

TCRdb's copy holds only in-frame clones and misses some; the assay was immunoSEQ multiplex PCR. This sample has 45,000 to 65,000 clones, with 80% found just once. Antigen-specific CD4+ T cells expanded by the ViraFEST assay with viral peptide pools were then sequenced. It was after roughly 11 days of culture that CD4+ T cells were isolated. Sequenced here: CD4+ T cells from PBMCs cultured with HCoV-229E spike peptides, sampled before COVID-19 vaccination. The clonotype originates from a human donor who received a COVID-19 vaccine.

CDR3: CASSKWGLSTDTQYF. Written as DNA, the CDR3 is TGTGCCAGCAGCAAGTGGGGGTTGAGCACAGATACGCAGTATTTT. The chain uses TRBV14 and TRBJ2-3; D possibly uses TRBD1 or TRBD2 (5 bases each). The V end was cut by 5 bases, the J end by 0 bases, with 12 bases between. This CDR3 is 15 amino acids long. The germline V gene has CDR1 SGHDN and CDR2 FVKESK.